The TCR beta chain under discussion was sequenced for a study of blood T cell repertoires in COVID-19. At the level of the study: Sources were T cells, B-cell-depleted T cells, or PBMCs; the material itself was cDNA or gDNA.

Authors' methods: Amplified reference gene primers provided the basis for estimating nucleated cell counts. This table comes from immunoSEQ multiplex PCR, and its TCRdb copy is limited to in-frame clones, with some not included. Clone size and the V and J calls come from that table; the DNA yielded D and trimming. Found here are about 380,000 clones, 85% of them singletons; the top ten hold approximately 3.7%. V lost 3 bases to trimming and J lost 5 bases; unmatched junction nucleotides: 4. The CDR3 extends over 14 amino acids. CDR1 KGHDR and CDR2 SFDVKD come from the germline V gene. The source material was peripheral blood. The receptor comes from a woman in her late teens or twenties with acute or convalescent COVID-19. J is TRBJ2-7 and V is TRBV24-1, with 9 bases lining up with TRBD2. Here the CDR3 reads CATSDSSGGNEQYF. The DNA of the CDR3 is TGTGCCACCAGTGATAGTAGCGGGGGCAACGAGCAGTACTTC.